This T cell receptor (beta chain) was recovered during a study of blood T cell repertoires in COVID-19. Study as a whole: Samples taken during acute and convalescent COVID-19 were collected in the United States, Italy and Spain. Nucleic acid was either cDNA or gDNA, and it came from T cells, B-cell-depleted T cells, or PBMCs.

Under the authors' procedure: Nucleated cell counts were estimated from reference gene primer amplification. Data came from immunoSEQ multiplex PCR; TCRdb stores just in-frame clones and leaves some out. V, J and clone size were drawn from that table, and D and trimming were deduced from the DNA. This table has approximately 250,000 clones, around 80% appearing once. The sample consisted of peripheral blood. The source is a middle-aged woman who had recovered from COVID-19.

The CDR3 reads CASSPKGGTSDSYEQYF. The CDR3 coding sequence is TGTGCCAGCAGCCCAAAGGGTGGGACTAGCGACTCCTACGAGCAGTACTTC. V gene TRBV5-4 combines with J gene TRBJ2-7; 10 bases agree with TRBD2. Germline CDR1 and CDR2: SGHNT and YYREEE (reference sequence). The CDR3 length is 17 residues. V gave up 4 bases and J gave up 0 bases; unmatched junction bases: 10.